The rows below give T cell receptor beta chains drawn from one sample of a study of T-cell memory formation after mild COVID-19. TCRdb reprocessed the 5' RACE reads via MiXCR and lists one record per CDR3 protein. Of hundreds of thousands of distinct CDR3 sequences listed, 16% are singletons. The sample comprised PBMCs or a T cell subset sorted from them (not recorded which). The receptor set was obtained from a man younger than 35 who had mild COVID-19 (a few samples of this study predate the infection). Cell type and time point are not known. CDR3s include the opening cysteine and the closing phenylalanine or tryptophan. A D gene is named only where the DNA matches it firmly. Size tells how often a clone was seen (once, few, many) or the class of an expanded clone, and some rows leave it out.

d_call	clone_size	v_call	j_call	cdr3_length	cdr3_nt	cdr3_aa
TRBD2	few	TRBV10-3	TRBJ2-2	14	TGTGCCATCGGGACTAGCGGCAGGAGCGGGGAGCTGTTTTTT	CAIGTSGRSGELFF
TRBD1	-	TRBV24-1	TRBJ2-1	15	TGTGCCACCAGTGATTCGTGGACAGGGGGCAGTGAGCAGTTCTTC	CATSDSWTGGSEQFF
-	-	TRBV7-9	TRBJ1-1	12	TGTGCCAGCAAACGAATGAACACTGAAGCTTTCTTT	CASKRMNTEAFF
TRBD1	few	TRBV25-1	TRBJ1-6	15	TGTGCCAGCAGCCCAGGACAGGTGTATAATTCACCCCTCCACTTT	CASSPGQVYNSPLHF
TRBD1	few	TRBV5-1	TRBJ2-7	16	TGCGCCAGCAGCCCTATCATTGGGACAGGGGGCGACGAGCAGTACTTC	CASSPIIGTGGDEQYF
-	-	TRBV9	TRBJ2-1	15	TGTGCCAGCAGCGTAGTGGGGGGGGCGTGGAATGAGCAGTTCTTC	CASSVVGGAWNEQFF
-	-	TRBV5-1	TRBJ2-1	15	TGCGCCAGCAAAACCCAGGGGCCCAAATACAATGAGCAGTTCTTC	CASKTQGPKYNEQFF
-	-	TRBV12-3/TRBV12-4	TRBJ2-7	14	TGTGCCAGCAGCCCCGGCCTTCGGGCCGACGAGCAGTACTTC	CASSPGLRADEQYF
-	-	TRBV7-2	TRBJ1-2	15	TGTGCCAGCAGCTTAGGACCCAGATCTTCTTATGGCTACACCTTC	CASSLGPRSSYGYTF
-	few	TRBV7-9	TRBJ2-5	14	TGTGCCAGCAGCTTCCGGGTTAACGAAGAGACCCAGTACTTC	CASSFRVNEETQYF
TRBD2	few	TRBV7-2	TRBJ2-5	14	TGTGCCAGCAGATCGGCGGGGGGCACGGAGACCCAGTACTTC	CASRSAGGTETQYF
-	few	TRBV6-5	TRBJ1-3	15	TGTGCCAGCAGTCTATCACCAGCCTCTGGAAACACCATATATTTT	CASSLSPASGNTIYF
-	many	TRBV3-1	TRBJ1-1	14	-	CASSPLRAGGEAFF
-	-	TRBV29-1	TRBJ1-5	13	TGCAGCGTTTCCCAGGGGAGCAATCAGCCCCAGCATTTT	CSVSQGSNQPQHF
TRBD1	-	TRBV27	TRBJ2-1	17	TGTGCCAGCAGTTTATATGGGACAGGGATACCCTACAATGAGCAGTTCTTC	CASSLYGTGIPYNEQFF
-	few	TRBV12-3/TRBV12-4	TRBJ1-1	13	TGTGCCAGCAGTCGTCGGGTAACCCATGAAGCTTTCTTT	CASSRRVTHEAFF
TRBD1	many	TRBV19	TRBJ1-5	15	TGTGCCAGTAGTATAGAATCGGGACAGGGCCAGCCCCAGCATTTT	CASSIESGQGQPQHF